This record concerns one T cell receptor beta chain sequence. Time point meaning: after neoadjuvant nivolumab, at surgical resection. Profiled with immunoSEQ multiplex PCR; TCRdb holds only in-frame clones, not every one. The repertoire includes over 20,000 clones, under 30% of them detected once, and roughly 16% sits in the top ten. The data stem from a study of neoadjuvant anti-PD-1 for oral cavity cancer. Study-level information: Non-progressing patients received a fourth nivolumab dose near day 43, then surgery on days 50-56.

CDR3 size: 15 residues. Germline V gene sequence: CDR1 MNHEY, CDR2 SMNVEV (reference sequence). Trimming took off 1 base at V and 6 bases at J, with 13 bases between the two ends. The chain is built from TRBV27 and TRBJ1-5; D is unresolved. The input for sequencing was tumor tissue, taken after nivolumab (anti-PD-1) treatment. The clonotype was recovered from a person aged 35-80 years with oral cavity squamous cell carcinoma. The CDR3 DNA follows: TGTGCCAGCAGTTTATATTTCGCGGGAGTTCAGCCCCAGCATTTT. This encodes CASSLYFAGVQPQHF.